This T cell receptor (beta chain) was profiled in a study of T-cell memory formation after mild COVID-19. Across the study: Among the donors, TCR clusters were largely specific to each donor. Study-level points and caveats: Of the contracting clones, CD4+ ones lay mainly in CM and EM, and CD8+ ones in EMRA. Pre-infection memory harbored some responding clones, suggesting cross-reactive memory joined.

With regard to this clonotype: Its target is not known.

5'RACE with constant-segment primers built TCRalpha and TCRbeta cDNA libraries with UMIs. TCRdb ran MiXCR on the 5' RACE reads and lists one entry per CDR3 protein. The data contain under 450,000 distinct CDR3 sequences, around a quarter of them singletons. Germline V gene sequence: CDR1 SGHVS, CDR2 FNYEAQ. V lost 5 bases and J lost 5, with 15 bases in between. The CDR3 contains 14 residues. Sample: PBMCs or a T cell subset sorted from them (not recorded which). V and J are TRBV7-6 and TRBJ2-5; D not resolved. This TCR was sampled from an adult woman who had mild COVID-19 (a few samples of this study predate the infection). Cell type and time point are not known. The CDR3 coding sequence is TGTGCCAGCAGCCCGAGTTTGGTGGAGGAGACCCAGTACTTC. Protein: CASSPSLVEETQYF.